This paragraph reports one T cell receptor beta chain. The antigen is unknown. TRB rearrangements were amplified by touch-down multiplex PCR with mixed TRB-A/B primers. TCRdb reanalyzed the multiplex PCR reads and collapses them to one entry per CDR3 protein, without DNA. Its table lists 7,700 or so distinct CDR3 sequences. TRB was amplified from 250 ng of peripheral blood genomic DNA per sample. Per germline, CDR1 SGHRS and CDR2 YFSETQ. There are 13 residues in the CDR3. The data originate from a study of T cell clusters in autoimmune cytopenias. The wider study: Per sample, median TRB depth was about 52,000 reads, yielding a median about 2,400 distinct clonotypes.

Notes on the study in general: Physiological T cell clusters of healthy donors were apparently absent in primary autoimmune cytopenia patients. Functional roles of the in silico T cell clusters still await experimental validation.

Sequenced input: peripheral blood. The chain couples TRBV5-1 to TRBJ2-2; TCRdb names TRBD1, which stays unverified in the absence of DNA. The origin of this receptor is a human donor with an autoimmune cytopenia or autoimmune hepatitis (not recorded which). The CDR3 reads CASNPGHPGELFF.